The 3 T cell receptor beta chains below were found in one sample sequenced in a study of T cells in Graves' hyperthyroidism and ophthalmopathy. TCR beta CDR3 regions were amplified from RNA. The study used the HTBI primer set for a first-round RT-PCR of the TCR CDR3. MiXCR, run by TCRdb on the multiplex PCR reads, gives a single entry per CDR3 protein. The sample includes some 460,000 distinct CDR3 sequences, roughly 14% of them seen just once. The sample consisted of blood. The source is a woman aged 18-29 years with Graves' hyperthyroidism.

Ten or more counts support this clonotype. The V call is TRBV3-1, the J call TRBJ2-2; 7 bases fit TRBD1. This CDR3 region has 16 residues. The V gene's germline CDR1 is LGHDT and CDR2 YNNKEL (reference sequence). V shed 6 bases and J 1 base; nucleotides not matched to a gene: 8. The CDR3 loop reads CASSRLGQLNTGELFF. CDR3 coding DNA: TGTGCCAGCAGTAGGTTGGGACAGCTGAACACCGGGGAGCTGTTTTTT.

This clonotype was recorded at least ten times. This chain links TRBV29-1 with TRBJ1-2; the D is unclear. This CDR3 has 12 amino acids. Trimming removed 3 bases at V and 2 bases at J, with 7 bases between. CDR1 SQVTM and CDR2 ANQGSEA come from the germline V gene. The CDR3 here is CSVDRRNYGYTF. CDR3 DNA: TGCAGCGTTGACAGGAGGAACTATGGCTACACCTTC. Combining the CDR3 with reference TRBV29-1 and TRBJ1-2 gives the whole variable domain SAVISQKPSRDICQRGTSLTIQCQVDSQVTMMFWYRQQPGQSLTLIATANQGSEATYESGFVIDKFPISRPNLTFSTLTVSNMSPEDSSIYLCSVDRRNYGYTFGSGTRLTVV.

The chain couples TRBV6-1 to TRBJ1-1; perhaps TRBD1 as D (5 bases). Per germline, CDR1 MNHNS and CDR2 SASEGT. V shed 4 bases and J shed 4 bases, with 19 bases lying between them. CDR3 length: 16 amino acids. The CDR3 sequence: CASSASMGELGTEAFF. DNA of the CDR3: TGTGCCAGCAGTGCGTCAATGGGGGAGCTGGGCACTGAAGCTTTCTTT.